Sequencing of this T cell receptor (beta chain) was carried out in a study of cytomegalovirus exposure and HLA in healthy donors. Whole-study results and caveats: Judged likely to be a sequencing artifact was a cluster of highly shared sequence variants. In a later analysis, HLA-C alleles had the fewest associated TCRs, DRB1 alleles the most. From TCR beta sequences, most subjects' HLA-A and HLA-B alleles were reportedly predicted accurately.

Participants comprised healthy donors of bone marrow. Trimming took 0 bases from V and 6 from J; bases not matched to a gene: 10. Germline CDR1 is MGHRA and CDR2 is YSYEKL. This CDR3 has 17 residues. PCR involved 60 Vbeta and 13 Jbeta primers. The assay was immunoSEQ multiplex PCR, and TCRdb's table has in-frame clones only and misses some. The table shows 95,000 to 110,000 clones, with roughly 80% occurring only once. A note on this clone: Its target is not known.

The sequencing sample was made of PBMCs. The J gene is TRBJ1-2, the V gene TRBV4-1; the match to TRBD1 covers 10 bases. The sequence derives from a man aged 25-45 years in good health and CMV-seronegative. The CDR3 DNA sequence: TGCGCCAGCAGCCAAGATATGGCGGGACAGGGGATGGATGGCTACACCTTC. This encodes CASSQDMAGQGMDGYTF.